What follows describes a single TCR beta chain. Its antigen is not identified. The data derive from a study of T cell responses to AZD1222 COVID-19 vaccine. Overall study results and limits: Of the AZD1222 recipients, only five or six were seropositive at baseline. Without day 14 samples, only post-peak T cell repertoires were studied. Nearly half of spike-specific TCRs reportedly go after variant regions that carry no mutations. White British donors predominated, females outnumbered males, and clonal diversity was possibly underestimated.

Data came from immunoSEQ multiplex PCR; TCRdb stores just in-frame clones and leaves some out. The sample contains about 120,000 clones, more than 85% of which appear only once. Deletions cut 4 bases from V and 8 bases from J, with 15 bases between. The CDR3 loop spans 13 amino acids. The source is an adult in good health. The chain combines TRBV5-3 with TRBJ1-2; possibly TRBD1 for D (6 bases). TRBV5-3 is classed as an ORF, of uncertain function. The sequencing used peripheral blood, collected on day 0 of AZD1222 vaccination. The CDR3 here is CARSLAGDDGYTF. The CDR3 DNA is TGTGCCAGAAGCCTGGCAGGGGATGACGGCTACACCTTC.